This T cell receptor (beta chain) was documented in a study of regulatory T cells in long-lasting Graves disease. Time point: newly diagnosed GD, antithyroid drugs for less than 3 months. The authors made the TCR library using RNA they extracted from PBMCs. The authors built TCR beta libraries using iRepertoire HTBI primers and Arm-PCR of CDR3 regions. TCRdb redid the calling of the multiplex PCR reads with MiXCR, one entry per CDR3 protein. The data show about 460,000 distinct CDR3 sequences, with about 15% seen just once and about a sixth held by the top ten. Separately, the same data were catalogued under a study of T cells in Graves' hyperthyroidism and ophthalmopathy. That study adds: Exclusion of patients followed from uncontrolled infection, other autoimmune disease, pregnancy or lactation.

The sequence derives from a woman in her forties or fifties with Graves disease. Sequences were derived from peripheral blood mononuclear cells (PBMCs), sampled at new diagnosis, from a patient treated with antithyroid drugs.

The CDR3 coding sequence is TGCAGTGCCCGTTCGGTCCCCTTAAATTATGAAAAACTGTTTTTT. The encoded protein is CSARSVPLNYEKLFF. The rearrangement joins TRBV20-1 to TRBJ1-4; no reliable D call. The CDR3 consists of 15 residues. V was shortened by 6 bases and J by 6 bases, with 20 bases between the two germline ends. Per the germline V gene, CDR1 is DFQATT and CDR2 is SNEGSKA (reference sequence).